A selection of T cell receptor beta chains follows, all from one sample in a study of cytomegalovirus exposure and HLA in healthy donors. TCRdb keeps only in-frame clones here, not all; method: immunoSEQ multiplex PCR. Of about 76,000 clones listed, under 85% are singletons. The source material was PBMCs. The receptors were sampled from a woman in her thirties or forties in good health and CMV-seropositive. Both conserved end residues are part of each CDR3. The D gene is left open where the match is weak. For some rows the clone size is stated as once, few or many, or as a class when expanded; others skip it.

>TRBD2|-|TRBJ2-2|TRBV6-1|16
CASSEPTSGITGELFF
TGTGCCAGCAGTGAGCCTACTAGCGGGATCACCGGGGAGCTGTTTTTT
>-|once|TRBJ2-1|TRBV6-5|14
CASSRFDSNNEQFF
TGTGCCAGCAGCCGCTTTGACAGTAACAATGAGCAGTTCTTC
>TRBD1|-|TRBJ2-7|TRBV6-5|15
CASSRSTGATYEQYF
TGTGCCAGCAGCCGATCGACAGGGGCCACCTACGAGCAGTACTTC
>-|-|TRBJ1-6|TRBV11-2|14
CASSYTGGNSPLHF
TGTGCCAGCAGCTATACCGGGGGTAATTCACCCCTCCACTTT
>TRBD1|few|TRBJ2-7|TRBV4-1|16
CASSQSGTANSYEQYF
TGCGCCAGCAGCCAATCCGGGACAGCAAACTCCTACGAGCAGTACTTC
>-|-|TRBJ2-1|TRBV20-1|9
CRGDYEQFF
TGCAGGGGGGACTATGAGCAGTTCTTC
>TRBD2|-|TRBJ2-3|TRBV25-1|14
CASRLAGNIDTQYF
TGTGCCAGCAGACTAGCGGGAAATATAGATACGCAGTATTTT
>TRBD1|-|TRBJ2-6|TRBV2|15
CASSGDRTGANVLTF
TGTGCCAGCAGTGGGGACAGGACTGGGGCCAACGTCCTGACTTTC
>-|-|TRBJ1-2|TRBV5-1|17
CASSTARLGLANYGYTF
TGCGCCAGCAGCACCGCGAGGTTGGGACTAGCTAACTATGGCTACACCTTC
>-|-|TRBJ2-5|TRBV19|14
CASSTGGGLGTQYF
TGTGCCAGTAGTACAGGTGGAGGGCTGGGGACCCAGTACTTC
>-|-|TRBJ2-3|TRBV29-1|12
CSVGTGTDTQYF
TGCAGCGTTGGGACAGGCACAGATACGCAGTATTTT
>-|-|TRBJ1-1|TRBV18|13
CASSPLSGTEAFF
TGTGCCAGCTCACCACTTTCAGGGACTGAAGCTTTCTTT
>-|-|TRBJ1-1|TRBV28|16
CASSLSWVEGANEAFF
TGTGCCAGCAGTTTGTCCTGGGTTGAGGGCGCCAATGAAGCTTTCTTT
>-|-|TRBJ2-7|TRBV7-2|13
CASSLNAGYEQYF
TGTGCCAGCAGCTTAAATGCGGGGTACGAGCAGTACTTC
>TRBD2|-|TRBJ2-3|TRBV7-6|17
CASSSSRLAGTSDTQYF
TGTGCCAGCAGCTCCAGCCGACTAGCGGGGACCTCAGATACGCAGTATTTT
>-|-|TRBJ2-1|TRBV11-3|14
CASSSLGPQGEQFF
TGTGCCAGCAGCTCCCTAGGACCACAGGGTGAGCAGTTCTTC
>TRBD1|-|TRBJ2-5|TRBV18|15
CASSPGQGHVGTQYF
TGTGCCAGCTCACCGGGACAGGGGCACGTCGGGACCCAGTACTTC